Presented here are 8 T cell receptor beta chains from one specimen sequenced in a study of human T cells and chemical hapten exposure. MiXCR, applied by TCRdb to the RACE reads, yields one record per CDR3 protein. The top ten clones hold approximately 2.1% of a sample with 380,000 or so distinct CDR3 sequences, roughly 5% of them seen once. The time point: patch test 1, 2 weeks after DPC sensitization. Treatment indicated: therapeutic diphenylcyclopropenone sensitization with weekly scalp DPC. This material consisted of whole blood, taken in connection with sensitization to the hapten diphenylcyclopropenone (DPC). The receptors were gathered from a woman between 45 and 65 years old with alopecia areata. Some clones in this sample may be carry-over from other donors' samples.

In its sample, this clonotype was seen a few times. The chain employs TRBV6-6 and TRBJ1-6; D remains ambiguous. Trimming removed 3 bases from V and 13 bases from J, with 13 bases in between. CDR3 length equals 13 residues. CDR1 is MNHNY and CDR2 is SVGAGI in the germline V gene (reference sequence). Here the CDR3 DNA reads TGTGCCAGCAGTTATGGCGCGGGAGGGCCCCTCCACTTT. This gives the protein CASSYGAGGPLHF.

To note about this clonotype: A much larger clone lies a single base off, so this may be a read error. V and J are TRBV20-1 and TRBJ2-1, with D perhaps matching TRBD2 (6 bases). Germline CDR1 is DFQATT and CDR2 is SNEGSKA (reference sequence). Trimming pared 7 bases from V and 1 base from J, leaving 14 bases between. This CDR3 has 14 residues. The DNA of the CDR3 is TGCAGTGTCCCCGGGACTGAATCCTACAATGAGCAGTTCTTC. Translating gives CSVPGTESYNEQFF.

This clonotype was seen ten or more times. V is TRBV7-2 and J is TRBJ2-1; TRBD2 agrees at 7 bases. CDR1 and CDR2 from the germline V gene are SGHTA and FQGNSA. V shed 2 bases, J shed 8 bases, and the junction held 9 bases outside the gene matches. The CDR3 loop spans 15 amino acids. CDR3 sequence reads: CASSLRAGAFDEQFF. CDR3 DNA sequence: TGTGCCAGCAGCTTAAGGGCGGGAGCTTTTGATGAGCAGTTCTTC.

This clonotype was recorded many times. This chain connects TRBV6-2 or TRBV6-3 to TRBJ1-5, with 7 bases identical to TRBD1. The V gene's germline CDR1 is MNHEY and CDR2 SVGEGT. V dropped 7 bases and J dropped 0; count of bases not matched to a gene: 6. There are 15 residues in the CDR3. The CDR3 DNA sequence: TGTGCCAGCACTCGGACAGGTGGTAGCAATCAGCCCCAGCATTTT. Translated: CASTRTGGSNQPQHF.

Points on this clonotype: The missing conserved phenylalanine or tryptophan at the end of this CDR3 makes a read error likely. The chain has TRBV28 and TRBJ2-4; 7 nucleotides align to TRBD1. Germline CDR1 reads MDHEN; CDR2 reads SYDVKM. V lost 2 bases to trimming and J lost 5 bases; unmatched junction nucleotides: 0. The CDR3 contains 13 residues. The CDR3 loop is CASSLQGENIQYL. For the CDR3, the DNA is TGTGCCAGCAGTTTACAGGGGGAAAACATTCAGTACCTC.

In this sample, this clonotype turned up a few times. The chain joins TRBV11-3 to TRBJ2-1; 15 bases are a match to TRBD2. Trimming took 6 bases from V and 0 from J; bases not matched to a gene: 6. CDR3 length: 18 amino acids. Germline assignment: CDR1 SGHNT and CDR2 YENEEA. The CDR3 region is CASSPGLAGGGSYNEQFF. For the CDR3, the DNA is TGTGCCAGCAGTCCGGGACTAGCGGGAGGAGGCTCCTACAATGAGCAGTTCTTC. Full variable domain (outside the CDR3, taken from reference TRBV11-3 and TRBJ2-1): EAGVVQSPRYKIIEKKQPVAFWCNPISGHNTLYWYLQNLGQGPELLIRYENEEAVDDSQLPKDRFSAERLKGVDSTLKIQPAELGDSAVYLCASSPGLAGGGSYNEQFFGPGTRLTVL.

This clonotype was detected only a few times. This chain connects TRBV20-1 to TRBJ2-1, with 16 bases matching TRBD2. Germline V lookup: CDR1 DFQATT, CDR2 SNEGSKA (reference sequence). The CDR3 contains 16 residues. The trim removed 5 bases at V and 8 bases at J, leaving 9 bases unmatched. CDR3 DNA: TGCAGTGCTGGGGGACTAGCGGGAGGGATAGGAGATGAGCAGTTCTTC. Translation gives CSAGGLAGGIGDEQFF.

Note on this clonotype: One junction end does not reproduce the germline sequence, and a read error may be involved. The rearrangement joins TRBV28 to TRBJ1-2, with unresolved D. This CDR3 has 12 amino acids. Per germline, CDR1 MDHEN and CDR2 SYDVKM. For the CDR3, the DNA is TGTGCCAGCAGGTTATCCCACTATGGCTACACCTTC. Residues: CASRLSHYGYTF.